This T cell receptor beta chain was captured in a study of cytotoxic CD8 clonotypes in ibrutinib-treated CLL. The germline V gene encodes CDR1 LNHNV and CDR2 YYDKDF (reference sequence). V lost 8 bases to trimming and J lost 0 bases, with 10 bases between them. The CDR3 loop spans 13 amino acids. Study results and limitations: Measured clonality at baseline was greater than in age-matched healthy donors and tracked with circulating CD8+ T-cell counts.

Libraries were prepared by immunoSEQ multiplex PCR; TCRdb keeps only in-frame clonotypes and omits some of them. The sample holds about 40,000 clones, around 63% seen once. Points on this clone: What it binds is unknown.

This TCR was sampled from a human donor with chronic lymphocytic leukemia. This chain joins TRBV15 and TRBJ1-2; D uncertain. The sample in question was PBMCs, obtained at disease progression, from a patient treated with ibrutinib. As DNA, the CDR3 is TGTGCCACCGGTAAACCGTCTAACTATGGCTACACCTTC. Protein: CATGKPSNYGYTF. Variable domain in full (rest from reference TRBV15 and TRBJ1-2): DAMVIQNPRYQVTQFGKPVTLSCSQTLNHNVMYWYQQKSSQAPKLLFHYYDKDFNNEADTPDNFQSRRPNTSFCFLDIRSPGLGDTAMYLCATGKPSNYGYTFGSGTRLTVV.